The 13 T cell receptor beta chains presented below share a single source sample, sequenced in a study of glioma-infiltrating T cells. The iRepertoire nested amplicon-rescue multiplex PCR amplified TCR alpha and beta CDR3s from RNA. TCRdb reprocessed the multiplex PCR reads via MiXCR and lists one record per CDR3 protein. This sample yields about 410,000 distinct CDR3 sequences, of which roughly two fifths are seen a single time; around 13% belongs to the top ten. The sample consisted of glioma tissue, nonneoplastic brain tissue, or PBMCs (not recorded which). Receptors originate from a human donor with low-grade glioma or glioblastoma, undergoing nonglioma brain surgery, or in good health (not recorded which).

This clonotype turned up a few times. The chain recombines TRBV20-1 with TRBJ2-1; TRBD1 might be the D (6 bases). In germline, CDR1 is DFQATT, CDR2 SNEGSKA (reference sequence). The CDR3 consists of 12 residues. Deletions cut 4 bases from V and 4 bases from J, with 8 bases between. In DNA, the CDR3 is TGCAGTGCTAACACAGGGTACAATGAGCAGTTCTTC. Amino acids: CSANTGYNEQFF.

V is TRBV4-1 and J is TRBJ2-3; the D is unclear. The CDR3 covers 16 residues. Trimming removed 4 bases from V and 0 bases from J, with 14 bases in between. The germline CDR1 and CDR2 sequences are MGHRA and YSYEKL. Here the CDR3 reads CASSRAGQRSTDTQYF. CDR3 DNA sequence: TGCGCCAGCAGCCGAGCTGGCCAGCGCAGCACAGATACGCAGTATTTT.

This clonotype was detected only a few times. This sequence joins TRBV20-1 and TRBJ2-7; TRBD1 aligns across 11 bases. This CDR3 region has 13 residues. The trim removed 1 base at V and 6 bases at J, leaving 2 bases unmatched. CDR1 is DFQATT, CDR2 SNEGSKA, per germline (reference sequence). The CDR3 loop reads CSARGDRGAEQYF. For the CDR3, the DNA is TGCAGTGCTAGAGGGGACAGGGGGGCCGAGCAGTACTTC.

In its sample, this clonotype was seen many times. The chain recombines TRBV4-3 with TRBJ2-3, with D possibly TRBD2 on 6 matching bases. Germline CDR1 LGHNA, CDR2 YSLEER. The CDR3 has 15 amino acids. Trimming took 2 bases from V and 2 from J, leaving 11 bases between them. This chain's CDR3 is CASSQRLATTDTQYF. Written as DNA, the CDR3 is TGCGCCAGCAGCCAACGGCTAGCGACCACAGATACGCAGTATTTT.

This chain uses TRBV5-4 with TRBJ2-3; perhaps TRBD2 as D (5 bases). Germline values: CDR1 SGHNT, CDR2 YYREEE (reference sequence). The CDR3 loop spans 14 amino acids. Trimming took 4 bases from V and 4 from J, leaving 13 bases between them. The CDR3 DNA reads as TGTGCCAGCAGCGCCACCTATAGCGCAGATACGCAGTATTTT. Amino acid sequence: CASSATYSADTQYF.

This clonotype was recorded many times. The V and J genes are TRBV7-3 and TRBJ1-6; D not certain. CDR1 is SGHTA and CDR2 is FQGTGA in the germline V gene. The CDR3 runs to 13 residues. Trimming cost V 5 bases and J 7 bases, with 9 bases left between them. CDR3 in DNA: TGTGCCAGCAGCCATTTCGGGAATTCACCCCTCCACTTT. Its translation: CASSHFGNSPLHF.

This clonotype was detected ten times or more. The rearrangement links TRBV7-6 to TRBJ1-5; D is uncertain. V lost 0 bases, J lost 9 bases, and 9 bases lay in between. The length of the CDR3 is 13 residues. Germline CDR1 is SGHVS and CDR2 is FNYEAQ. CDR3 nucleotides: TGTGCCAGCAGCTTAGCCCCGGTGGGGCCCCAGCATTTT. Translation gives CASSLAPVGPQHF.

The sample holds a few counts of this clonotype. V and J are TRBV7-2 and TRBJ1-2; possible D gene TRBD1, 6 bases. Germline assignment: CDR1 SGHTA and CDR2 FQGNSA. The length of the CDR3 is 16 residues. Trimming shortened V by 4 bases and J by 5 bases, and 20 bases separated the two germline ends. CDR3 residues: CASSSTPDSLGYGYTF. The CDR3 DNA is TGTGCCAGCAGCTCAACCCCGGACAGCCTGGGGTATGGCTACACCTTC.

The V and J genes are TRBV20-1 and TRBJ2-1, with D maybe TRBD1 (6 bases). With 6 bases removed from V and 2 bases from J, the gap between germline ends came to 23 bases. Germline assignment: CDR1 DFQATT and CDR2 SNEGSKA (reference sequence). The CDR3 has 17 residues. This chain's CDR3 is CSAPTTATGRAYNEQFF. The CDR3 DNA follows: TGCAGTGCCCCGACCACAGCGACAGGACGGGCCTACAATGAGCAGTTCTTC.

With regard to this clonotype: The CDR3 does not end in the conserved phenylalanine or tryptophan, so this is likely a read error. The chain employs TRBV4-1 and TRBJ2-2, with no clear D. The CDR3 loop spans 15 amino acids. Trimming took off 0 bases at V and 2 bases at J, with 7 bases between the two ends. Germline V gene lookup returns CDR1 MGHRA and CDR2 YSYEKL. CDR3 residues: CASSQEVGNTGELFS. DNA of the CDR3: TGCGCCAGCAGCCAAGAGGTGGGCAACACCGGGGAGCTGTTTTCT.

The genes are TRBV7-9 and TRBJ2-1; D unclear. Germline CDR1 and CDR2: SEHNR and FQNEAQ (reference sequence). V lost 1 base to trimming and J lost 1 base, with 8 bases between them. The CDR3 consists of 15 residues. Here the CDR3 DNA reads TGTGCCAGCAGCTTAGGGCCCGGGTCCTACAATGAGCAGTTCTTC. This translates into CASSLGPGSYNEQFF.

This CDR3 reads CASSPDRANQPQHF. The CDR3, as DNA: TGTGCCAGCAGTCCAGACAGGGCCAATCAGCCCCAGCATTTT. The rearrangement uses TRBV12-3 or TRBV12-4 and TRBJ1-5, with 7 bases identical to TRBD1. J gave up 3 bases and V 5 bases, and 4 bases lay outside the gene matches. The CDR3 consists of 14 residues.

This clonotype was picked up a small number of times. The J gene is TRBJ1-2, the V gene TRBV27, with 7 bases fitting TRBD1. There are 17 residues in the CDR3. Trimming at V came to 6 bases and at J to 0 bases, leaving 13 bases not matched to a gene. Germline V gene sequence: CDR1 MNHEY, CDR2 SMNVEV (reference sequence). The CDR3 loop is CASRFKGTAISNYGYTF. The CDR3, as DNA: TGTGCCAGCAGATTCAAAGGGACAGCAATATCTAACTATGGCTACACCTTC.